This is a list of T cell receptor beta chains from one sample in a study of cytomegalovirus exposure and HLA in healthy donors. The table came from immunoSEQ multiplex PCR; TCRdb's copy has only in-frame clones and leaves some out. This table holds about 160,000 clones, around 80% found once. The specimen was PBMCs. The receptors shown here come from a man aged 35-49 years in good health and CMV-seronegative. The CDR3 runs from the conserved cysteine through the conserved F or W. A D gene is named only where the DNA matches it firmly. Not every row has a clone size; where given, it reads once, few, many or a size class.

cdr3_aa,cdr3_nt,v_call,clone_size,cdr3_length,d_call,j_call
CASRPPGSKETQYF,TGTGCCAGTAGACCCCCCGGGTCCAAAGAGACCCAGTACTTC,TRBV19,.,14,.,TRBJ2-5
CASSEQGFTDGYTF,TGTGCCAGCAGTGAACAGGGATTCACCGACGGCTACACCTTC,TRBV6-5,few,14,.,TRBJ1-2
CASSRLAGIDYNEQFF,TGTGCCAGTAGTCGGCTAGCGGGGATAGATTACAATGAGCAGTTCTTC,TRBV19,.,16,TRBD2,TRBJ2-1
CSVAGGGSLGEAFF,TGCAGCGTTGCGGGGGGGGGTTCGTTAGGCGAAGCTTTCTTT,TRBV29-1,.,14,.,TRBJ1-1
CASSFLGSNTEAFF,TGTGCCAGCAGCTTTCTCGGTTCGAACACTGAAGCTTTCTTT,TRBV7-9,.,14,.,TRBJ1-1
CASSENLAGQPQHF,TGTGCCAGCAGTGAAAACCTGGCAGGTCAGCCCCAGCATTTT,TRBV2,.,14,.,TRBJ1-5
CAGSQKGPGGWETQYF,TGTGCCGGCAGCCAAAAAGGTCCAGGGGGGTGGGAGACCCAGTACTTC,TRBV7-3,.,16,.,TRBJ2-5
CASSLLGGREQYF,TGTGCCAGCAGTTTACTAGGCGGACGGGAACAGTACTTC,TRBV28,once,13,.,TRBJ2-5
CASSSPGNEQYF,TGTGCCAGCAGCTCCCCAGGGAACGAGCAGTACTTC,TRBV7-9,.,12,.,TRBJ2-7
CASSRRLASLRDTQYF,TGCGCCAGCAGCCGGCGACTAGCGTCCCTTCGGGATACGCAGTATTTT,TRBV4-1,.,16,TRBD2,TRBJ2-3
CATTRTGGNQPQHF,TGTGCCACCACCCGGACAGGGGGCAATCAGCCCCAGCATTTT,TRBV15,few,14,TRBD1,TRBJ1-5
CASSPGRGSYEQYF,TGTGCCAGCAGCCCAGGGAGGGGCTCCTACGAGCAGTACTTC,TRBV6-1,.,14,TRBD2,TRBJ2-7
CSVEDGATSGAYNEQFF,TGCAGCGTTGAAGATGGGGCGACTAGTGGAGCCTACAATGAGCAGTTCTTC,TRBV29-1,few,17,.,TRBJ2-1
CASSSGLAGDNEQFF,TGTGCCAGCAGCTCCGGACTAGCGGGAGACAATGAGCAGTTCTTC,TRBV5-4,.,15,TRBD2,TRBJ2-1
CASSLLRGGGEQFF,TGTGCCAGTAGTCTTCTACGCGGCGGGGGTGAGCAGTTCTTC,TRBV19,few,14,TRBD2,TRBJ2-1
CASSEEPGQRRRNYGYTF,TGTGCCAGCAGCGAGGAACCGGGACAGAGACGACGGAACTATGGCTACACCTTC,TRBV5-8,.,18,TRBD1,TRBJ1-2
CASSLAAHNTGELFF,TGCGCCAGCAGCTTGGCCGCGCACAACACCGGGGAGCTGTTTTTT,TRBV5-1,.,15,.,TRBJ2-2
CASSEGQGQETQYF,TGCGCCAGCAGCGAGGGACAGGGACAAGAGACCCAGTACTTC,TRBV5-1,.,14,TRBD1,TRBJ2-5
CASSFTSGRNEQFF,TGTGCCAGCAGCTTCACTAGCGGGAGGAATGAGCAGTTCTTC,TRBV7-2,once,14,TRBD2,TRBJ2-1
CAWSVRGGSGYTF,TGTGCCTGGAGTGTGAGAGGGGGAAGTGGCTACACCTTC,TRBV30,.,13,.,TRBJ1-2
CASSIPTGRGTEAFF,TGTGCCAGTAGTATCCCGACAGGACGAGGGACTGAAGCTTTCTTT,TRBV19,.,15,.,TRBJ1-1
CASSVVPDTGELFF,TGTGCCAGCAGTGTAGTCCCGGACACCGGGGAGCTGTTTTTT,TRBV6-5,once,14,.,TRBJ2-2
CASSQTGSDTEAFF,TGTGCCAGCTCACAGACAGGGAGTGACACTGAAGCTTTCTTT,TRBV18,.,14,TRBD1,TRBJ1-1
CASSLGQNEQFF,TGTGCCAGCAGCTTAGGGCAGAATGAGCAGTTCTTC,TRBV7-9,once,12,.,TRBJ2-1
CASGSTEAFF,TGTGCCAGCGGGAGTACTGAAGCTTTCTTT,TRBV5-4,many,10,.,TRBJ1-1
CASSWGLAGDHSSYEQYF,TGCGCCAGCAGTTGGGGACTAGCGGGCGATCATAGCTCCTACGAGCAGTACTTC,TRBV10-2,.,18,TRBD2,TRBJ2-7
CAPGSTDTQYF,TGTGCCCCAGGGTCCACAGATACGCAGTATTTT,TRBV7-2,.,11,.,TRBJ2-3
CASSLLSPDQPQHF,TGTGCCAGCAGTTTATTGTCTCCCGATCAGCCCCAGCATTTT,TRBV28,few,14,.,TRBJ1-5
CASSPSGAGDTQYF,TGTGCCAGCAGCCCCTCCGGAGCGGGAGATACGCAGTATTTT,TRBV11-1,.,14,.,TRBJ2-3
CASSSGGYGYTF,TGTGCCAGCAGTTCAGGGGGCTATGGCTACACCTTC,TRBV6-5,.,12,TRBD1,TRBJ1-2
CASSGGTGPKNIQYF,TGTGCCAGCAGCGGAGGGACAGGACCCAAAAACATTCAGTACTTC,TRBV9,.,15,TRBD1,TRBJ2-4
CASKGGRGNYGYTF,TGTGCCAGCAAGGGGGGGCGCGGTAACTATGGCTACACCTTC,TRBV27,few,14,.,TRBJ1-2
CASSPSYGVYGYTF,TGTGCCAGCTCACCATCTTACGGAGTCTATGGCTACACCTTC,TRBV18,.,14,.,TRBJ1-2
CASRTPGTGYQAFF,TGTGCCAGTCGAACTCCCGGGACAGGGTATCAAGCTTTCTTT,TRBV6-5,.,14,TRBD1,TRBJ1-1
CASTLTGGLTPLHF,TGTGCCAGCACCCTGACAGGGGGCTTGACACCCCTCCACTTT,TRBV2,.,14,TRBD1,TRBJ1-6
CASSTLAGDGELFF,TGTGCCAGCAGCACACTAGCGGGAGACGGGGAGCTGTTTTTT,TRBV11-2,.,14,TRBD2,TRBJ2-2
CASGGLSYEQYF,TGTGCCAGCGGGGGGTTAAGCTACGAGCAGTACTTC,TRBV2,once,12,.,TRBJ2-7
CASRRATGGPETDTQYF,TGTGCCAGCCGACGGGCGACAGGGGGTCCGGAAACAGATACGCAGTATTTT,TRBV11-2,few,17,TRBD1,TRBJ2-3
CASSLEASAYGYTF,TGTGCCAGCAGCTTGGAGGCCAGCGCCTATGGCTACACCTTC,TRBV5-5,.,14,.,TRBJ1-2
CASSVAGVYADTQYF,TGTGCCAGCAGTGTAGCGGGAGTGTATGCAGATACGCAGTATTTT,TRBV2,.,15,TRBD2,TRBJ2-3
CASSLESGRAPETQYF,TGTGCCAGCAGCTTAGAGAGCGGGAGGGCCCCAGAGACCCAGTACTTC,TRBV11-2,.,16,TRBD2,TRBJ2-5
CASSSDRPRGYGYTF,TGTGCCAGCAGTTCCGACAGGCCGAGGGGCTATGGCTACACCTTC,TRBV5-4,.,15,.,TRBJ1-2
CASSLSRGNPYNEQFF,TGTGCCAGCAGTTTATCCAGGGGCAACCCCTACAATGAGCAGTTCTTC,TRBV28,.,16,.,TRBJ2-1
CASSPPRGSAEQYF,TGTGCCAGCTCACCACCACGGGGGTCGGCCGAGCAGTACTTC,TRBV18,.,14,.,TRBJ2-7
CSVEDFNRGRTEAFF,TGCAGCGTTGAAGATTTTAACAGGGGTCGCACTGAAGCTTTCTTT,TRBV29-1,.,15,TRBD1,TRBJ1-1
CAWSRLTDSSGANVLTF,TGTGCCTGGAGCCGCTTAACAGACAGCTCTGGGGCCAACGTCCTGACTTTC,TRBV30,.,17,.,TRBJ2-6
CASSLSTDTQYF,TGTGCCAGCAGCCTAAGCACAGATACGCAGTATTTT,TRBV11-2,.,12,.,TRBJ2-3
CASSLPPRDEQFF,TGTGCCAGCAGCCTACCCCCTCGGGATGAGCAGTTCTTC,TRBV6-6,.,13,.,TRBJ2-1
CASSKEGRTMQFF,TGTGCCAGCAGCAAAGAGGGGAGGACGATGCAGTTCTTC,TRBV21-1,.,13,.,TRBJ2-1
CASSSGTSGSETQYF,TGTGCCAGCAGCTCCGGGACTAGCGGGAGTGAGACCCAGTACTTC,TRBV7-9,once,15,TRBD2,TRBJ2-5
CASSYGEFGNTEAFF,TGTGCCAGCAGTTATGGAGAGTTCGGGAACACTGAAGCTTTCTTT,TRBV6-6,.,15,.,TRBJ1-1